This T cell receptor beta chain was retrieved from a study of blood T cell repertoires in COVID-19. Study-wide context: Nucleic acid was either cDNA or gDNA, and it came from T cells, B-cell-depleted T cells, or PBMCs.

Clinical histories supplied by participants themselves formed the basis of cohort assignment. Germline V gene sequence: CDR1 SNHLY, CDR2 FYNNEI. V gave up 9 bases and J gave up 8 bases, with 14 bases separating them. The CDR3 has 12 residues. The authors' processing: Scientists estimated how many nucleated cells there were by amplifying reference gene primers. Measured with immunoSEQ multiplex PCR; TCRdb has only the in-frame clones, and not every one. V and J calls and clone size are copied from that table; D and trimming were computed from the DNA. The table lists some 150,000 clones, less than 90% of them singletons.

Source material: PBMCs or T cells enriched from blood (not recorded which). The TCR sequence derives from a woman between 50 and 59 years old who had been exposed to COVID-19. The chain links TRBV2 to TRBJ1-5, with D possibly TRBD1 on 6 matching bases. For the CDR3, the DNA is TGTGCCAGGGGACAATCCGGGGAGCCCCAGCATTTT. This sequence encodes CARGQSGEPQHF.